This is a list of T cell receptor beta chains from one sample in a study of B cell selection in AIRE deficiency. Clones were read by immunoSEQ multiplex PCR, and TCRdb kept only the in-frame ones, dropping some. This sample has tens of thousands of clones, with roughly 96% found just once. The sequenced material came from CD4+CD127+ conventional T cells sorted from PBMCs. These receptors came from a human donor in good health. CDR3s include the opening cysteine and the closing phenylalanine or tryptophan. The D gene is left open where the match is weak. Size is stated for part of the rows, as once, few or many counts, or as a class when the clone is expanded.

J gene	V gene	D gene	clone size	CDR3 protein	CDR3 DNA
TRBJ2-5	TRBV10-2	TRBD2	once	CASTHGLAGVETQYF	TGCGCCAGCACCCACGGACTAGCGGGAGTGGAGACCCAGTACTTC
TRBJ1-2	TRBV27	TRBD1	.	CASSLQGQGYYGYTF	TGTGCCAGCAGTTTACAGGGACAGGGGTACTATGGCTACACCTTC
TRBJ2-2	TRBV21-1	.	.	CASIGQGELFF	TGTGCCAGCATAGGACAAGGGGAGCTGTTTTTT
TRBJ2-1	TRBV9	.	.	CASSVGAGGNYFSEQFF	TGTGCCAGCAGCGTAGGGGCAGGCGGGAATTATTTTAGTGAGCAGTTCTTC
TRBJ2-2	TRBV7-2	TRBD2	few	CASSYTSGRNGELFF	TGTGCCAGCAGCTATACTAGCGGGAGGAACGGGGAGCTGTTTTTT
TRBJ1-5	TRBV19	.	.	CASMGGQGSRPQHF	TGTGCCAGTATGGGGGGACAAGGGAGTAGGCCCCAGCATTTT
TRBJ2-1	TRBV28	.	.	CASSFLGRSSYNEQFF	TGTGCCAGCAGTTTCCTAGGACGGAGCTCCTACAATGAGCAGTTCTTC
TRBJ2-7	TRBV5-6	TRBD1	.	CASSFFQGASYEQYF	TGTGCCAGCAGCTTTTTCCAGGGGGCGAGCTACGAGCAGTACTTC
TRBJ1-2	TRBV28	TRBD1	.	CANADRDHGYTF	TGTGCCAACGCAGACAGGGACCATGGCTACACCTTC
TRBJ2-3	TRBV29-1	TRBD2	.	CSVDGLAGGTDTQYF	TGCAGCGTTGACGGACTAGCGGGCGGCACAGATACGCAGTATTTT
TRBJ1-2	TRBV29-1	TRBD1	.	CSVGTGPDSGYTF	TGCAGCGTTGGGACAGGGCCTGATAGTGGCTACACCTTC
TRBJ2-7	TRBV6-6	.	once	CASSRGTSQGQYF	TGTGCCAGCAGTAGAGGGACTTCCCAAGGGCAGTACTTC
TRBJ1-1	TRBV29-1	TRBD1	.	CSGGGTGWTEAFF	TGCAGCGGGGGAGGGACAGGATGGACTGAAGCTTTCTTT
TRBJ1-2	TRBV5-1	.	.	CASREDPADYGYTF	TGCGCCAGCCGCGAGGATCCAGCGGACTATGGCTACACCTTC
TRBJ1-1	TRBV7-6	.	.	CASSDGQLEAFF	TGTGCCAGCAGCGACGGACAGCTTGAAGCTTTCTTT
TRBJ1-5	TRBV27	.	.	CASRDSRGNQPQHF	TGTGCCAGCAGGGACAGCCGCGGCAATCAGCCCCAGCATTTT
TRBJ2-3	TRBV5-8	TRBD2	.	CASSLPPGLAGGDTQYF	TGTGCCAGCAGCTTACCCCCGGGACTAGCGGGAGGAGATACGCAGTATTTT
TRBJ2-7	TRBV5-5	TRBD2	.	CASSLREGQGYEQYF	TGTGCCAGCAGCTTGAGGGAGGGCCAGGGCTACGAGCAGTACTTC
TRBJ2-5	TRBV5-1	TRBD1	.	CASSSGTDVQETQYF	TGCGCCAGCAGCTCCGGGACAGATGTACAAGAGACCCAGTACTTC
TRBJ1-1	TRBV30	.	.	CAWREDSATEAFF	TGTGCCTGGAGAGAGGACAGTGCGACTGAAGCTTTCTTT
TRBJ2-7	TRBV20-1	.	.	CSSRGRHEQYF	TGCAGTTCCCGGGGGAGGCACGAGCAGTACTTC
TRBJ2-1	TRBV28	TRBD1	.	CASSQGGQGSDEQFF	TGTGCCAGCAGCCAGGGGGGACAGGGGTCCGATGAGCAGTTCTTC
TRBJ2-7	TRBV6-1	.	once	CASSELQATYEQYF	TGTGCCAGCAGTGAATTGCAAGCGACCTACGAGCAGTACTTC
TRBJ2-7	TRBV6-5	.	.	CASSYSHQGYYEQYF	TGTGCCAGCAGTTACTCGCACCAGGGTTATTACGAGCAGTACTTC
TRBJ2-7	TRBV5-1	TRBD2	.	CASSRTSGIGNEQYF	TGCGCCAGCAGCCGGACTAGCGGGATAGGCAACGAGCAGTACTTC
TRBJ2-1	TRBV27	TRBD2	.	CASSHTSGRAGNEQFF	TGTGCCAGCAGCCACACTAGCGGGAGGGCCGGGAATGAGCAGTTCTTC
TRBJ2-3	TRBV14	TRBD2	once	CASGTSGTDTQYF	TGTGCCAGCGGGACTAGCGGCACAGATACGCAGTATTTT
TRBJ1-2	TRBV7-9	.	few	CASSLRETDGYTF	TGTGCCAGCAGCTTACGGGAGACAGATGGCTACACCTTC
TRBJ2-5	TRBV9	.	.	CASSVGGQETQYF	TGTGCCAGCAGCGTAGGAGGTCAAGAGACCCAGTACTTC
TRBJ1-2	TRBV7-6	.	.	CASSSSSGYNYGYTF	TGTGCCAGCAGCTCTTCCTCAGGCTACAACTATGGCTACACCTTC
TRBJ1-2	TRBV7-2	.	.	CASSRTINGKTYGYTF	TGTGCCAGCAGCAGAACAATCAACGGAAAGACCTATGGCTACACCTTC
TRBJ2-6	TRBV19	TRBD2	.	CASTQGWSSGRTGANVLTF	TGTGCCAGTACCCAGGGTTGGAGTAGCGGGAGGACAGGGGCCAACGTCCTGACTTTC
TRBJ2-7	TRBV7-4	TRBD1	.	CASSVGGGHGQYF	TGTGCCAGCAGCGTAGGGGGCGGGCACGGGCAGTACTTC
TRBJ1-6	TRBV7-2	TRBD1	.	CASSRQGTFNSPLHF	TGTGCCAGCAGCCGACAGGGGACCTTTAATTCACCCCTCCACTTT
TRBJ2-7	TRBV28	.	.	CASSLLTGGYEQYF	TGTGCCAGCAGTTTATTAACAGGTGGATACGAGCAGTACTTC
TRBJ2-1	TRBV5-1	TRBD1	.	CASSYGDRVGEQFF	TGCGCCAGCAGCTATGGGGACAGGGTGGGCGAGCAGTTCTTC
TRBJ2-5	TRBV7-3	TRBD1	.	CASSLDREETQYF	TGTGCCAGCAGCTTAGACAGGGAGGAGACCCAGTACTTC
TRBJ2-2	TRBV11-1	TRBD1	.	CASSSFGQGLNTGELFF	TGTGCCAGCAGCTCCTTTGGACAGGGTCTGAACACCGGGGAGCTGTTTTTT
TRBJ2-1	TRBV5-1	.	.	CASSFVGGSYNEQFF	TGCGCCAGCAGCTTCGTCGGGGGCTCCTACAATGAGCAGTTCTTC
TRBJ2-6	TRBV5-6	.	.	CASSLNDVRVKPGANVLTF	TGTGCCAGCAGCTTGAACGATGTCCGCGTGAAGCCTGGGGCCAACGTCCTGACTTTC
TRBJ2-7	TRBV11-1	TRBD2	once	CASSFTPAQGRGEQYF	TGTGCCAGCAGCTTCACTCCAGCCCAAGGGAGGGGCGAGCAGTACTTC
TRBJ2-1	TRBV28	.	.	CASKADRRVYNEQFF	TGTGCCAGCAAGGCGGACAGAAGGGTGTACAATGAGCAGTTCTTC
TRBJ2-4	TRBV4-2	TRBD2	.	CASSHWTSGSDDKNIQYF	TGTGCCAGCAGCCATTGGACTAGCGGGAGTGACGACAAAAACATTCAGTACTTC
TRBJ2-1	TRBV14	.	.	CASSQENLRGYNEQFF	TGTGCCAGCAGCCAAGAAAACTTACGGGGGTACAATGAGCAGTTCTTC
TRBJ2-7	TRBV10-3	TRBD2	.	CAISGGLAGGGSYEQYF	TGTGCCATCAGTGGGGGACTAGCGGGAGGGGGCTCCTACGAGCAGTACTTC
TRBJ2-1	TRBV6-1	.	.	CASSAQTDEQFF	TGTGCCAGCAGTGCCCAAACGGATGAGCAGTTCTTC
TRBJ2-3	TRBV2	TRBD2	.	CASSPGTSGRRYF	TGTGCCAGCAGTCCCGGGACTAGCGGGAGGAGGTATTTT